This T cell receptor (beta chain) was sequenced for a study of siplizumab effects on memory and regulatory T cells. Assays examined 80,000 to 100,000 TCR templates per sample. The method was immunoSEQ multiplex PCR; TCRdb's version includes in-frame clones alone and lacks a portion of them. The sample lists about 69,000 clones; 80% to 90% were seen once. Study conclusions and caveats: The average Treg-derived proportion among mappable alloreactive CD4+ clones was 55% to 80% with siplizumab versus 25% to 30% in controls. Of the proliferating CD4+ or CD8+ clones, roughly 75-97% lacked a naive or memory phenotype that could be assigned. Naive T cells appeared more diverse than memory cells and seemed to be major alloresponse contributors.

On this clone: Its specificity is unknown.

The receptor's source is a human donor in good health. Sequencing was done on a sample of Tregs sorted from blood.

The chain's CDR3 is CASSPRTGSYEQYF. CDR3 DNA sequence: TGTGCCAGCTCACCACGGACAGGGTCCTACGAGCAGTACTTC. This sequence joins TRBV18 and TRBJ2-7, with 8 bases lining up with TRBD1. CDR1 is KGHSH and CDR2 is LQKENI in the germline V gene. V trimming: 1 base; J trimming: 1 base; junction bases outside the gene matches: 0. CDR3 length equals 14 residues. Full variable domain (missing parts from reference TRBV18 and TRBJ2-7): NAGVMQNPRHLVRRRGQEARLRCSPMKGHSHVYWYRQLPEEGLKFMVYLQKENIIDESGMPKERFSAEFPKEGPSILRIQQVVRGDSAAYFCASSPRTGSYEQYFGPGTRLTVT.